This TCR beta chain derives from a study of shared clonotypes between healthy human individuals. Notes on the study in general: Depth was large, yet rarefaction showed that sorted-subset sequencing was incomplete.

An even split of each subset's genomic DNA across several immunoSEQ plates was performed. Profiling relied on immunoSEQ multiplex PCR, and the TCRdb table lists in-frame clones only, not all of them. The table shows fewer than 200,000 clones, with approximately 92% occurring only once. To note about this clone: Its target is unknown.

Source material: naive CD4+ T cells sorted from blood. Described subset: CD45RA+ positively selected. This sequence was found in a woman younger than 45 in good health.

CDR3 in amino acids: CASSLKYTLGGELFF. The CDR3 nucleotides are TGTGCCAGCAGCTTAAAATACACGCTTGGCGGGGAGCTGTTTTTT. V and J are TRBV11-2 and TRBJ2-2; D is unresolved. V gave up 2 bases and J gave up 7 bases, with 14 bases separating them. Germline V gene lookup returns CDR1 SGHAT and CDR2 FQNNGV. The CDR3 length is 15 residues. The full variable domain, its missing parts supplied by reference TRBV11-2 and TRBJ2-2, is EAGVAQSPRYKIIEKRQSVAFWCNPISGHATLYWYQQILGQGPKLLIQFQNNGVVDDSQLPKDRFSAERLKGVDSTLKIQPAKLEDSAVYLCASSLKYTLGGELFFGEGSRLTVL.